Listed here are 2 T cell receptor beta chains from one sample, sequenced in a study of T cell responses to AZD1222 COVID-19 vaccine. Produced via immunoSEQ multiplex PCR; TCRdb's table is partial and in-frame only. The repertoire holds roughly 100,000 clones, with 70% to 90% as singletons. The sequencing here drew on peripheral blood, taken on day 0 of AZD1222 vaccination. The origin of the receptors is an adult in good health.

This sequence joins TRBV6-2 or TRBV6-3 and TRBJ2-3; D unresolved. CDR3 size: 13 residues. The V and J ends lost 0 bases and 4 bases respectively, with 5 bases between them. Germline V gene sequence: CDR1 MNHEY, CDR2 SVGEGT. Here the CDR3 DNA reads TGTGCCAGCAGTTACTCATCGGCAGATACGCAGTATTTT. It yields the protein CASSYSSADTQYF.

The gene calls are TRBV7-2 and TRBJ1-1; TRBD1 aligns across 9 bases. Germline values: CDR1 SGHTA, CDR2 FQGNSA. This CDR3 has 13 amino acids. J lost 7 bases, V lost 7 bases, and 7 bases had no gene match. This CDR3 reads CASTFGQGLEAFF. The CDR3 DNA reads TGTGCCAGCACCTTCGGACAGGGGCTTGAAGCTTTCTTT.